Below, 13 T cell receptor beta chains from the same sample are listed, as sequenced in a study of blood T cell repertoires in COVID-19. TCRdb's copy holds only in-frame clones and misses some; the assay was immunoSEQ multiplex PCR. The repertoire has some 64,000 clones, roughly three quarters of them found once; the top ten carry around 5.9%. The sample consisted of peripheral blood. These receptors originate from a woman aged 60-75 years with acute or convalescent COVID-19.

The rearrangement uses TRBV7-9 and TRBJ1-1, with 8 positions matching TRBD1. The V and J ends lost 5 bases and 4 bases, in that order; junction bases with no gene match: 3. The germline gives CDR1 SEHNR, CDR2 FQNEAQ (reference sequence). The CDR3 is made up of 13 amino acids. CDR3 sequence: CASSQQGGTEAFF. In DNA form, the CDR3 reads TGTGCCAGCAGCCAACAGGGGGGCACTGAAGCTTTCTTT. Drawing the rest from reference TRBV7-9 and TRBJ1-1, the complete variable domain is DTGVSQNPRHKITKRGQNVTFRCDPISEHNRLYWYRQTLGQGPEFLTYFQNEAQLEKSRLLSDRFSAERPKGSFSTLEIQRTEQGDSAMYLCASSQQGGTEAFFGQGTRLTVV.

The chain carries TRBV4-1 and TRBJ1-2; 7 positions match TRBD1. The CDR3 is 14 amino acids. Germline V gene lookup returns CDR1 MGHRA and CDR2 YSYEKL. V dropped 4 bases and J dropped 2; count of bases not matched to a gene: 4. CDR3 loop: CASSPRDSNYGYTF. The CDR3 DNA follows: TGCGCCAGCAGCCCCCGGGACAGCAACTATGGCTACACCTTC.

V and J are TRBV5-6 and TRBJ1-2; 7 bases match TRBD1. After removal of 4 bases from V and 7 bases from J, the junction contained 4 bases not matched to a gene. Germline V CDR1 and CDR2: SGHDT, YYEEEE. The CDR3 is 12 amino acids. CDR3 in DNA: TGTGCCAGCAGCCCTGACAGGGTTGGCTACACCTTC. Its translation is CASSPDRVGYTF.

The chain is built from TRBV5-1 and TRBJ2-7; the D gene is possibly TRBD1 (5 bases). Trimming took off 4 bases at V and 8 bases at J, with 16 bases between the two ends. CDR3 size: 13 residues. Germline V gives CDR1 SGHRS, CDR2 YFSETQ. The CDR3 sequence is CASSQHYRNKQYF. CDR3 bases: TGCGCCAGCAGCCAACACTACAGGAACAAGCAGTACTTC.

The chain uses TRBV24-1 and TRBJ2-3, with TRBD1 identical over 9 bases. Germline CDR1 KGHDR, CDR2 SFDVKD. The length of the CDR3 is 15 residues. After removal of 4 bases from V and 1 base from J, the junction contained 2 bases not matched to a gene. This chain's CDR3 is CATSDRTGGTDTQYF. CDR3 sequence (DNA): TGTGCCACCAGTGACAGGACAGGGGGCACAGATACGCAGTATTTT.

This clone occurred once. V gene TRBV7-3 combines with J gene TRBJ2-1; a weak D match, TRBD2 (6 bases). CDR3 length equals 13 residues. Germline lookup yields CDR1 SGHTA and CDR2 FQGTGA. Deletions cut 5 bases from V and 9 bases from J, with 14 bases between. CDR3 residues: CASSPTSRSEQFF. CDR3 nucleotides: TGTGCCAGCAGCCCCACTAGCCGGTCTGAGCAGTTCTTC.

The rearrangement joins TRBV10-3 to TRBJ2-5; 11 bases align to TRBD2. Losses at the gene ends were 5 bases for V and 2 bases for J; bases not matched to a gene: 4. The CDR3 has 15 amino acids. Germline loops: CDR1 ENHRY, CDR2 SYGVKD. The CDR3 nucleotides read TGTGCCATCAGTAAGGGACTAGCGGTACAAGAGACCCAGTACTTC. Its translation: CAISKGLAVQETQYF.

This chain links TRBV28 with TRBJ1-2; no definite D call. CDR1 and CDR2 (germline): MDHEN, SYDVKM. The V and J ends lost 3 bases and 7 bases respectively, with 12 bases between them. The CDR3 runs 13 residues. This CDR3 is CASSFSTSGGYTF. Written as DNA, the CDR3 is TGTGCCAGCAGTTTTTCGACCTCGGGTGGCTACACCTTC.

This chain joins TRBV7-9 and TRBJ1-5, with TRBD1 matching over 10 bases. CDR1 is SEHNR, CDR2 FQNEAQ, per germline (reference sequence). The CDR3 covers 18 residues. The junction had 18 bases not matched to a gene; V was cut back by 8 bases and J by 5 bases. In nucleotides, the CDR3 is TGTGCCAGCCGGGGACAGGGGAACGTTGCGACCAGGGATCAGCCCCAGCATTTT. Amino acids: CASRGQGNVATRDQPQHF.

The chain employs TRBV5-5 and TRBJ2-7; D is possibly TRBD1 (6 bases). V shed 2 bases and J shed 2 bases, with 17 bases lying between them. This CDR3 is built from 16 residues. Germline V gene sequence: CDR1 SGHKS, CDR2 YYEKEE (reference sequence). CDR3 protein: CASSFSPNRDTYEQYF. CDR3 DNA: TGTGCCAGCAGCTTTTCCCCTAACCGGGACACCTACGAGCAGTACTTC.

The genes are TRBV5-4 and TRBJ2-1, with TRBD2 matching 7 bases. Per germline, CDR1 SGHNT and CDR2 YYREEE (reference sequence). V lost 3 bases and J lost 1; bases outside the gene matches: 7. The CDR3 is 16 amino acids. This CDR3 is CASSSPRGESYNEQFF. The CDR3 DNA is TGTGCCAGCAGCTCCCCTCGGGGGGAATCCTACAATGAGCAGTTCTTC.

The J gene is TRBJ2-1, the V gene TRBV6-6; 9 positions match TRBD1. The germline CDR1 and CDR2 sequences are MNHNY and SVGAGI (reference sequence). The V segment lost 4 bases and the J segment 7 bases; nucleotides outside the gene matches: 8. The CDR3 contains 15 residues. CDR3 bases: TGTGCCAGCAGTTTGGAAAACAGGGGGCCGAATGAGCAGTTCTTC. It codes for CASSLENRGPNEQFF.

This chain links TRBV6-1 with TRBJ2-4; a weak D match, TRBD1 (6 bases). Per germline, CDR1 MNHNS and CDR2 SASEGT. This CDR3 has 17 residues. V gave up 1 base and J gave up 0 bases, with 13 bases separating them. CDR3 DNA sequence: TGTGCCAGCAGTGAAGTTCAAACAGGGATAGCCAAAAACATTCAGTACTTC. Amino acids: CASSEVQTGIAKNIQYF.